These T cell receptor beta chains were read from a single sample in a study of blood T cell repertoires in COVID-19. The assay was immunoSEQ multiplex PCR, and TCRdb's table has in-frame clones only and misses some. The sample records roughly 350,000 clones, 92% being singletons. Sequenced: PBMCs or T cells enriched from blood (not recorded which). The receptor set was obtained from a woman aged 25 to 45 who had recovered from COVID-19. Both conserved end residues are part of each CDR3. A D gene is named only where the DNA matches it firmly. Size tells how often a clone was seen (once, few, many) or the class of an expanded clone, and some rows leave it out.

cdr3_aa,cdr3_nt,clone_size,d_call,v_call,cdr3_length,j_call
CASSPAAGAITDTQYF,TGTGCCAGTAGTCCGGCGGCAGGGGCAATAACAGATACGCAGTATTTT,-,-,TRBV19,16,TRBJ2-3
CASSQDTGGTGGIVYGYTF,TGTGCCAGCAGCCAAGATACGGGAGGGACAGGGGGCATTGTCTATGGCTACACCTTC,-,TRBD1,TRBV4-2,19,TRBJ1-2
CASSQDQDSSGNTIYF,TGCGCCAGCAGCCAAGATCAGGACAGCTCTGGAAACACCATATATTTT,-,-,TRBV4-3,16,TRBJ1-3
CASFAGGTSYEQYF,TGTGCCAGCTTCGCGGGGGGGACCTCCTACGAGCAGTACTTC,-,TRBD2,TRBV2,14,TRBJ2-7
CASSLTPSGRYNEQFF,TGTGCCAGCAGCTTAACCCCTAGCGGGCGCTACAATGAGCAGTTCTTC,-,TRBD2,TRBV7-3,16,TRBJ2-1
CASSPFSTANEQFF,TGTGCCAGCAGTCCTTTCTCGACAGCCAATGAGCAGTTCTTC,-,-,TRBV27,14,TRBJ2-1
CASSPLTSGGTKETQYF,TGTGCCAGCAGCCCTCTGACTAGCGGGGGAACCAAAGAGACCCAGTACTTC,-,TRBD2,TRBV7-9,17,TRBJ2-5
CATSEGNQPQHF,TGTGCCACATCGGAGGGAAATCAGCCCCAGCATTTT,-,-,TRBV10-3,12,TRBJ1-5
CASSPTGGIADTQYF,TGTGCCAGCAGCCCCACGGGCGGGATTGCAGATACGCAGTATTTT,-,-,TRBV11-3,15,TRBJ2-3
CASSSPGNTIYF,TGTGCCAGCAGCTCCCCCGGTAACACCATATATTTT,-,-,TRBV7-2,12,TRBJ1-3
CASSSLDRENTEAFF,TGTGCCAGCAGTTCCCTAGACAGGGAGAACACTGAAGCTTTCTTT,-,TRBD1,TRBV6-5,15,TRBJ1-1
CASSSTVSTRF,TGTGCCAGCAGTTCAACAGTTTCCACCAGATTC,-,-,TRBV28,11,TRBJ1-2
CASSTSSGGYF,TGTGCCAGCAGTACTTCTAGCGGGGGGTACTTC,-,TRBD2,TRBV28,11,TRBJ2-5
CASSPALLAVNNEQFF,TGTGCCAGCAGCCCCGCGTTACTAGCGGTAAACAATGAGCAGTTCTTC,-,TRBD2,TRBV6-2/TRBV6-3,16,TRBJ2-1
CASSHRLAGRNTGELFF,TGCGCCAGCAGCCACCGACTAGCGGGTCGGAACACCGGGGAGCTGTTTTTT,-,TRBD2,TRBV4-1,17,TRBJ2-2
CASSSRTSGSYEQYF,TGTGCCAGCAGCTCTAGGACTAGCGGGAGTTACGAGCAGTACTTC,-,TRBD2,TRBV7-2,15,TRBJ2-7
CASSQEPSGILDTQYF,TGTGCCAGCAGCCAAGAGCCTAGCGGGATCCTAGATACGCAGTATTTT,once,TRBD2,TRBV4-2,16,TRBJ2-3
CASSKDRVVGGELFF,TGTGCCAGTAGTAAGGACAGGGTCGTAGGCGGGGAGCTGTTTTTT,-,TRBD1,TRBV19,15,TRBJ2-2
CASSQERDQPQHF,TGTGCCAGCTCACAAGAGAGAGATCAGCCCCAGCATTTT,-,-,TRBV18,13,TRBJ1-5
CASSTSQGATGEQYF,TGCGCCAGCAGCACGTCACAGGGGGCTACCGGGGAGCAGTACTTC,-,TRBD1,TRBV5-1,15,TRBJ2-7
CASSHPGLAGGANTGELFF,TGCGCCAGCAGCCACCCGGGACTAGCGGGGGGGGCGAACACCGGGGAGCTGTTTTTT,-,TRBD2,TRBV4-1,19,TRBJ2-2
CASSPGTHISGANVLTF,TGTGCCAGCAGCCCGGGGACACATATCTCTGGGGCCAACGTCCTGACTTTC,-,-,TRBV7-2,17,TRBJ2-6
CASGPGHPAGTEAFF,TGCGCCAGCGGGCCTGGACACCCGGCTGGCACTGAAGCTTTCTTT,-,-,TRBV5-1,15,TRBJ1-1
CASSLGVEQETQYF,TGTGCCAGCAGCTTAGGGGTGGAGCAAGAGACCCAGTACTTC,-,-,TRBV7-8,14,TRBJ2-5
CASSNRGETQYF,TGTGCCAGCAGCAACAGGGGAGAGACCCAGTACTTC,-,TRBD1,TRBV27,12,TRBJ2-5
CASTNDRYNTEAFF,TGTGCCAGCACTAACGACAGGTATAACACTGAAGCTTTCTTT,-,-,TRBV2,14,TRBJ1-1
CASSVTSHQPQHF,TGTGCCAGCAGTGTGACATCACATCAGCCCCAGCATTTT,once,-,TRBV28,13,TRBJ1-5
CAISWGDRVRGYTF,TGTGCCATCAGTTGGGGAGACAGGGTTCGTGGCTACACCTTC,-,TRBD1,TRBV10-3,14,TRBJ1-2
CATSDSVRETQYF,TGTGCCACCAGTGATTCAGTAAGAGAGACCCAGTACTTC,-,-,TRBV24-1,13,TRBJ2-5
CASSGGDSFNTEAFF,TGTGCCAGCAGTGGAGGGGACAGTTTTAACACTGAAGCTTTCTTT,few,TRBD1,TRBV2,15,TRBJ1-1
CASSPGQGRADTQYF,TGTGCCAGCAGCCCCGGACAGGGTCGGGCAGATACGCAGTATTTT,few,TRBD1,TRBV11-3,15,TRBJ2-3
CASSQVLRGPLHF,TGCGCCAGCAGCCAAGTCTTACGAGGGCCCCTCCACTTT,-,-,TRBV4-1,13,TRBJ1-6
CASSLFREGEETQYF,TGTGCCAGCAGTTTATTTAGGGAAGGGGAAGAGACCCAGTACTTC,once,-,TRBV28,15,TRBJ2-5
CASSLAESYNEQFF,TGTGCCAGCAGTTTGGCGGAGTCCTACAATGAGCAGTTCTTC,-,-,TRBV28,14,TRBJ2-1
CASSIGGDRRYYEQYF,TGTGCCAGTAGTATAGGGGGGGACAGGAGATACTACGAGCAGTACTTC,-,TRBD1,TRBV19,16,TRBJ2-7
CASSENSIPGQGVNEQFF,TGTGCCAGCAGTGAAAACTCAATTCCCGGACAGGGAGTCAATGAGCAGTTCTTC,-,TRBD1,TRBV6-1,18,TRBJ2-1
CANPASAGTEAFF,TGTGCCAACCCAGCCTCCGCGGGCACTGAAGCTTTCTTT,-,-,TRBV27,13,TRBJ1-1